This is a list of T cell receptor beta chains from one sample in a study of blood T cells in healthy people across ages. TCRdb re-called the 5' RACE reads through MiXCR, storing one row per CDR3 protein. The sample consists of over 450,000 distinct CDR3 sequences, approximately 25% of them appearing once. The same sample was also used in a study of T cells of mothers and their children.

The sample was blood. These receptors came from a boy aged 5-17 years in good health. The CDR3 runs from the conserved cysteine through the conserved F or W. The D gene is left open where the match is weak. Size is stated for part of the rows, as once, few or many counts, or as a class when the clone is expanded.

d_gene | abundance | v_gene | CDR3aa
TRBD1 | . | TRBV12-3/TRBV12-4 | CASSKHWSDREAGSNQPQHF
. | . | TRBV6-2/TRBV6-3 | CASSYGRGDRQPQHF
TRBD2 | . | TRBV4-3 | CASSQELAGPYTDTQYF
. | many | TRBV7-2 | CASSLALGGGEKLFF
. | few | TRBV20-1 | CSARDSGGSDEKLFF
TRBD2 | few | TRBV24-1 | CATSEILAGVNIQYF
. | few | TRBV27 | CASSLDGVSETQYF
. | . | TRBV28 | CASSSVIHRNEPQHF
. | . | TRBV29-1 | CSVAAGRRNTEAFF
. | many | TRBV20-1 | CSANSGTGHSPLHF
. | . | TRBV11-2 | CASSFQVNEQYF
. | . | TRBV28 | CASSNPKEVSWDHSPLHF
TRBD2 | few | TRBV7-9 | CASSFASGGKETQYF
TRBD2 | . | TRBV29-1 | CSVWTSSPEQFF
TRBD1 | few | TRBV19 | CASSMTGGYEQYF
. | . | TRBV7-2 | CASSLDGTGNTIYF
. | many | TRBV7-9 | CASSLAEGMNTEAFF
TRBD1 | few | TRBV5-1 | CASSSGQTITEAFF
. | few | TRBV12-3/TRBV12-4 | CASSHRVGGNEKLFF
TRBD2 | . | TRBV4-1 | CASSQDLGSGTQQFF
. | . | TRBV7-9 | CASSPKKANSPLHF
. | few | TRBV3-1 | CASSQGRVTGELFF
. | . | TRBV5-1 | CASSPLGRGGIAPDTQYF
. | . | TRBV12-5 | CASGLVSGSPFTEAFF
. | . | TRBV19 | CASSIDSGTGWPQHF
TRBD2 | . | TRBV4-1 | CASSQVEREPQETQYF
. | few | TRBV30 | CAWTNYNENIQYF
TRBD2 | . | TRBV7-6 | CASTGIGLAGTRNEQYF
. | . | TRBV19 | CASSLWGLTSGANVLTF
. | once | TRBV7-2 | CASSLAGGLPLGGYTF
. | . | TRBV2 | CASSPRVSYEQYF
. | . | TRBV6-2/TRBV6-3 | CASRTGTPPEQYF
. | . | TRBV20-1 | CSARRLKAGPYEQYF